The T cell receptor (beta chain) under discussion was sequenced for a study of a mutant IDH1 vaccine in newly diagnosed glioma. Turning to the study itself: The treated group averaged approximately 42 years old and was about 60% male, approximately 40% female. The therapy given earlier, which was standard therapy, consisted of radiotherapy, temozolomide, or both, and most of the patients received both.

J gave up 3 bases and V 0 bases, and 3 bases lay outside the gene matches. The CDR3 is made up of 14 amino acids. Germline CDR1 reads SGHNT; CDR2 reads YYREEE (reference sequence). Only in-frame clones appear in the TCRdb table, and some are missing; sequencing was by immunoSEQ multiplex PCR. The data contain roughly 32,000 clones, about four fifths of them seen just once; the ten biggest clones take up about 3%. Comment on this clone: Antigen specificity is unknown.

Time point indicated: week 35, safety follow-up. In every dose of vaccine, 300 ug of mutant IDH1 20-mer peptide was given alongside topical imiquimod. The sequence derives from a man between 40 and 49 years old with glioma. Some clones in this sample may be carry-over from other donors' samples. This chain joins TRBV5-4 and TRBJ2-7; 7 nucleotides match TRBD1. Sample: PBMCs, taken from a glioma patient whose treatment included an IDH1 peptide vaccine. CDR3 protein: CASSLGDSYYEQYF. CDR3 sequence (DNA): TGTGCCAGCAGCTTGGGGGACAGCTACTACGAGCAGTACTTC.